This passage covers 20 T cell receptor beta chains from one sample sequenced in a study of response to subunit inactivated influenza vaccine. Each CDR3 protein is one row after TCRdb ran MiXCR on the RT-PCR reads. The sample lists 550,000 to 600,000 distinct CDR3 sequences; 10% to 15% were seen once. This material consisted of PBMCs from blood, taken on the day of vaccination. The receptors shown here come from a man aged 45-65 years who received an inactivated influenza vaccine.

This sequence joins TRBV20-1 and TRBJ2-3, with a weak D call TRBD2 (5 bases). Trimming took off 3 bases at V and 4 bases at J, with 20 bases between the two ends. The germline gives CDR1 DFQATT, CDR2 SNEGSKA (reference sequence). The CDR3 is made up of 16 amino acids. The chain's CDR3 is CSASRLGVGAADTQYF. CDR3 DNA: TGCAGTGCTAGTAGGCTCGGGGTGGGCGCCGCAGATACGCAGTATTTT.

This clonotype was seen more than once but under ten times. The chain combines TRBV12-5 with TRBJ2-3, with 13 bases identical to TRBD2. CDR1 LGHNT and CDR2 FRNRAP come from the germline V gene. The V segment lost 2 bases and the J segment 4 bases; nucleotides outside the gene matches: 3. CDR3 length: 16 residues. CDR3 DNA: TGTGCTAGTGGTTTGACTAGCGGGGGGGACCCAGATACGCAGTATTTT. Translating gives CASGLTSGGDPDTQYF. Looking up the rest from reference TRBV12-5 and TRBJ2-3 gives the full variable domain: DARVTQTPRHKVTEMGQEVTMRCQPILGHNTVFWYRQTMMQGLELLAYFRNRAPLDDSGMPKDRFSAEMPDATLATLKIQPSEPRDSAVYFCASGLTSGGDPDTQYFGPGTRLTVL.

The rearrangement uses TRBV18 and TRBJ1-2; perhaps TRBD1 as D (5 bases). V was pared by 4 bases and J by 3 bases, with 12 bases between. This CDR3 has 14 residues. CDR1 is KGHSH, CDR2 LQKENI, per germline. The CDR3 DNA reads TGTGCCAGCTCACTCGGGACCAGCTACTATGGCTACACCTTC. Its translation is CASSLGTSYYGYTF.

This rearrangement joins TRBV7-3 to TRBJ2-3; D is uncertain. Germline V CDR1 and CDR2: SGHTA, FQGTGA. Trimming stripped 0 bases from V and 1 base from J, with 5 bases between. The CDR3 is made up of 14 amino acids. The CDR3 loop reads CASSLTPRTDTQYF. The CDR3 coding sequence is TGTGCCAGCAGCTTAACCCCGCGCACAGATACGCAGTATTTT.

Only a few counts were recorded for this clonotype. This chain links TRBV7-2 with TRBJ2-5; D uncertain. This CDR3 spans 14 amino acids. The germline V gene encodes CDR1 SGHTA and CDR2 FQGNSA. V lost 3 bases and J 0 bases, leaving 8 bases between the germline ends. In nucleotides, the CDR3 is TGTGCCAGCAGCTTCGCCAGCAACCAAGAGACCCAGTACTTC. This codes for CASSFASNQETQYF.

In nucleotides, the CDR3 is TGCGCCAGCAGCCAATCGGTAGATACGCAGTATTTT. Residues: CASSQSVDTQYF. The rearrangement joins TRBV4-3 to TRBJ2-3, with D hard to call. CDR1 and CDR2 (germline): LGHNA, YSLEER. The CDR3 loop spans 12 amino acids. V dropped 2 bases and J dropped 5 bases, with 5 bases sitting between them.

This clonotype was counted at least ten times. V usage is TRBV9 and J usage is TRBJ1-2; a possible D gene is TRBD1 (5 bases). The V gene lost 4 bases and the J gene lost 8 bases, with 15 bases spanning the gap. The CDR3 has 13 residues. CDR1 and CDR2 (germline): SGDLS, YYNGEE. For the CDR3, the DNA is TGTGCCAGCAGCCCGGGGGGGAGATCCGGCTACACCTTC. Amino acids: CASSPGGRSGYTF. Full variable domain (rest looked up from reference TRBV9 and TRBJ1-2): DSGVTQTPKHLITATGQRVTLRCSPRSGDLSVYWYQQSLDQGLQFLIQYYNGEERAKGNILERFSAQQFPDLHSELNLSSLELGDSALYFCASSPGGRSGYTFGSGTRLTVV.

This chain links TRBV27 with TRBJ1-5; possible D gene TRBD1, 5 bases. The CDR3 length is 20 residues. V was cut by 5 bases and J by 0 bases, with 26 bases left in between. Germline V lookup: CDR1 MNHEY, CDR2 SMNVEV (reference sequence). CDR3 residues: CASSPSRSWDRGYSNQPQHF. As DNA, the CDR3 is TGTGCCAGCAGTCCCTCCCGATCCTGGGACCGTGGTTATAGCAATCAGCCCCAGCATTTT.

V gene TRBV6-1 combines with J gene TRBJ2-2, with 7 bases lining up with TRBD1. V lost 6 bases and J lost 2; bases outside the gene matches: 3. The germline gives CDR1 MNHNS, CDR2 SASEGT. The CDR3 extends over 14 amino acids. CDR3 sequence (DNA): TGTGCCAGCAGCGACAGGGCAAACACCGGGGAGCTGTTTTTT. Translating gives CASSDRANTGELFF.

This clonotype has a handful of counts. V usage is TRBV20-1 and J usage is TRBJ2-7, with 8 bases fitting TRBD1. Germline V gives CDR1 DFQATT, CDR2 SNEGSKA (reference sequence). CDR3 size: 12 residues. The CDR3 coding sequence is TGCAAATTGGGACAGGACAACTACGAGCAGTACTTC. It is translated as CKLGQDNYEQYF.

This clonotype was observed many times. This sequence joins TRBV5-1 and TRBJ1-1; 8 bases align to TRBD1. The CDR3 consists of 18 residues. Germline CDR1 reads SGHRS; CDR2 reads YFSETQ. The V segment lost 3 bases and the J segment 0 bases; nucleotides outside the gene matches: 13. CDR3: CASSSRGLAARLNTEAFF. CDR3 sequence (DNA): TGCGCCAGCAGCTCCAGGGGGCTGGCCGCTCGACTGAACACTGAAGCTTTCTTT.

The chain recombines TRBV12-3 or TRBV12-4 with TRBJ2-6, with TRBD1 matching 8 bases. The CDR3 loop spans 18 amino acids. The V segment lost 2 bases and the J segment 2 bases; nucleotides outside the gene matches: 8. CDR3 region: CASSLIFRGRAGANVLTF. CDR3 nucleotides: TGTGCCAGCAGTTTAATCTTCAGGGGGCGAGCTGGGGCCAACGTCCTGACTTTC.

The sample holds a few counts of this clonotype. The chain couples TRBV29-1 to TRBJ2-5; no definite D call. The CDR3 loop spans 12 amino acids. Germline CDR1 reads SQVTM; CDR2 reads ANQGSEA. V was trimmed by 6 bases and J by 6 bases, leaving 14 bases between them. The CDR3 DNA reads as TGCAGCGTCGCAGGTATCTTGAAGACCCAGTACTTC. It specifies CSVAGILKTQYF.

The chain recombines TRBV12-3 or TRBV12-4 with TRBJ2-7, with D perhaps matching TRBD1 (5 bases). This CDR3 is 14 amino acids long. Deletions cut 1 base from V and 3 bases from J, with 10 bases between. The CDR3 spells CASSLEGNRYEQYF. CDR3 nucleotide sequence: TGTGCCAGCAGTTTAGAGGGGAACCGCTACGAGCAGTACTTC.

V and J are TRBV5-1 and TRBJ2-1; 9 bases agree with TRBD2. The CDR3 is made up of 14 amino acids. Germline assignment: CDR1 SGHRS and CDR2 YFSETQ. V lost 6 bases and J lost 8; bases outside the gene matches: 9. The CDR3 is CASKAGGLSDEQFF. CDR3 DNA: TGCGCCAGCAAGGCGGGGGGGCTAAGTGATGAGCAGTTCTTC.

CDR3: CASSYGAGGRQEQFF. The CDR3 region has the DNA TGTGCCAGCAGTTACGGAGCGGGGGGGCGCCAGGAGCAGTTCTTC. The J gene is TRBJ2-1, the V gene TRBV6-5, with 10 bases fitting TRBD2. The CDR3 has 15 amino acids. CDR1 MNHEY and CDR2 SVGAGI come from the germline V gene. V lost 2 bases and J lost 10; bases outside the gene matches: 8.

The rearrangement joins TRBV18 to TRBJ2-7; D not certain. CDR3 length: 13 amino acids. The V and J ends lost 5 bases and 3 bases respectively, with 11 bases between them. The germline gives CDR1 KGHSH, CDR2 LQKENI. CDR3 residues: CASSDNNGYEQYF. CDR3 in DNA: TGTGCCAGCTCAGACAATAACGGCTACGAGCAGTACTTC.

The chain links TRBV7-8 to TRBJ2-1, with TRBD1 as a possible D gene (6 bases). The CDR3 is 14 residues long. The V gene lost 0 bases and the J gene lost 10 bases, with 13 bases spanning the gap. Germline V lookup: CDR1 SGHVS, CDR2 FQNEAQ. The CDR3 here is CASSLADTGSEQFF. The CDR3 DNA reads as TGTGCCAGCAGCTTAGCGGATACAGGGTCGGAGCAGTTCTTC.

The CDR3 DNA reads as TGTGCCAGCAGCTCTAACGCCGAGGGTACGCAGTATTTT. This translates into CASSSNAEGTQYF. The genes are TRBV7-2 and TRBJ2-3; D possibly corresponds to TRBD2 (5 bases). CDR3 length: 13 residues. The V end lost 4 bases, the J end lost 8 bases, and 13 bases lay between the germline ends. Germline CDR1 is SGHTA and CDR2 is FQGNSA.

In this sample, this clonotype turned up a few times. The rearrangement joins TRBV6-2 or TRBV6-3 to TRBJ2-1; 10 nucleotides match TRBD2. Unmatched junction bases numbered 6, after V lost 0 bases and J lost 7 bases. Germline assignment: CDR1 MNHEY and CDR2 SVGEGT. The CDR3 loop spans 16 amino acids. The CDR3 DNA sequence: TGTGCCAGCAGTTACTCGAGGGGACTAGCGAGAAATGAGCAGTTCTTC. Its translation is CASSYSRGLARNEQFF.